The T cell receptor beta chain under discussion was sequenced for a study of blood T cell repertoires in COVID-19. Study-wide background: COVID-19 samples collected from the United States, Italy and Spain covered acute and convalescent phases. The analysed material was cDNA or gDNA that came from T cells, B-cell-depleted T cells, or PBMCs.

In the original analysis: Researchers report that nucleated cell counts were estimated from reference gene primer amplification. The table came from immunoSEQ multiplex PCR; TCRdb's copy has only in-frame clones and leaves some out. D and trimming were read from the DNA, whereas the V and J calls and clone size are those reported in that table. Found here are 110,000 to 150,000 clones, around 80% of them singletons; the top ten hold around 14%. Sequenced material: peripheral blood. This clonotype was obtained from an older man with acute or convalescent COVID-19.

The CDR3 DNA sequence: TGTGCCAGCAGCTCCACTGGGGGACAGGGGGCTATGGAGACCCAGTACTTC. It codes for CASSSTGGQGAMETQYF. The chain recombines TRBV11-2 with TRBJ2-5; 12 bases agree with TRBD1. The length of the CDR3 is 17 residues. After removal of 4 bases from V and 5 bases from J, the junction contained 11 bases not matched to a gene. Germline V CDR1 and CDR2: SGHAT, FQNNGV.